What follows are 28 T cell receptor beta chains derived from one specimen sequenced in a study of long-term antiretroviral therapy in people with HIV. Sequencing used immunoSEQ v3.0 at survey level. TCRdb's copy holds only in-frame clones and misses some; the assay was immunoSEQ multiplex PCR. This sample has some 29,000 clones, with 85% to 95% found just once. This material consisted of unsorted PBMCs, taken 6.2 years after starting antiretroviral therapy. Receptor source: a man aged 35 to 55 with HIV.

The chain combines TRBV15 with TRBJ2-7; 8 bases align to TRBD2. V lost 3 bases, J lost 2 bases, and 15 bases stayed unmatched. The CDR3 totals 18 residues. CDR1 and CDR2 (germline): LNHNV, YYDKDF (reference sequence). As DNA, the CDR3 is TGTGCCACCAGCAGGGCACAACCGGGACTAGGATCGGCCTACGAGCAGTACTTC. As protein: CATSRAQPGLGSAYEQYF.

CDR3 bases: TGCAGCGTTGGGGTATCTTCCTACAATGAGCAGTTCTTC. This translates into CSVGVSSYNEQFF. J is TRBJ2-1 and V is TRBV29-1; the D is unclear. The germline V gene encodes CDR1 SQVTM and CDR2 ANQGSEA. The CDR3 totals 13 residues. Trimming stripped 4 bases from V and 1 base from J, with 8 bases between.

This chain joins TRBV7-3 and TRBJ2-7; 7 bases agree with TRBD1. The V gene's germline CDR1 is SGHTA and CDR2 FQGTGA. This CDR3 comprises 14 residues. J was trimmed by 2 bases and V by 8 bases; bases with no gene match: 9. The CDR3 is CASSQGEWAYEQYF. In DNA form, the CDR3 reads TGTGCCAGCTCCCAGGGGGAGTGGGCCTACGAGCAGTACTTC.

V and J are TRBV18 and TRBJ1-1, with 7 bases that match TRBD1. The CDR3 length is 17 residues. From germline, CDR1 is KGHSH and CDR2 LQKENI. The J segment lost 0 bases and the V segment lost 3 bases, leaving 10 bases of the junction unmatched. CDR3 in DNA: TGTGCCAGCTCACCTATCGTACAGGGGTCCTTGAACACTGAAGCTTTCTTT. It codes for CASSPIVQGSLNTEAFF.

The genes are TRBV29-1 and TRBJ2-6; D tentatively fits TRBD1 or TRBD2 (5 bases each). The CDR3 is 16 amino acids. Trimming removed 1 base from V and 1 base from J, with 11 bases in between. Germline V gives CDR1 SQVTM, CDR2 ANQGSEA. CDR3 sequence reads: CSVEGGIGSGANVLTF. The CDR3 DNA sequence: TGCAGCGTTGAAGGGGGGATAGGGTCTGGGGCCAACGTCCTGACTTTC. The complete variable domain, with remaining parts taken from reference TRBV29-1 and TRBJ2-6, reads SAVISQKPSRDICQRGTSLTIQCQVDSQVTMMFWYRQQPGQSLTLIATANQGSEATYESGFVIDKFPISRPNLTFSTLTVSNMSPEDSSIYLCSVEGGIGSGANVLTFGAGSRLTVL.

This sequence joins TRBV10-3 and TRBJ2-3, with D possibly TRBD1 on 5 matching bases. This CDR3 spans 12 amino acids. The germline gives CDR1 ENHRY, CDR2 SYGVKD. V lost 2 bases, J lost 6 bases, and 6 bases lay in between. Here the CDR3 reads CAISEGADTQYF. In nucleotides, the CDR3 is TGTGCCATCAGTGAGGGGGCGGATACGCAGTATTTT.

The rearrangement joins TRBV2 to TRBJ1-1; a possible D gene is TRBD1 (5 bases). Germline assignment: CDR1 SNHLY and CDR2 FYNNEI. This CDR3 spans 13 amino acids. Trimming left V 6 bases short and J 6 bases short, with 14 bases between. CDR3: CASRGRGDAEAFF. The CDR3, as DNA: TGTGCCAGCAGGGGGCGGGGTGACGCTGAAGCTTTCTTT.

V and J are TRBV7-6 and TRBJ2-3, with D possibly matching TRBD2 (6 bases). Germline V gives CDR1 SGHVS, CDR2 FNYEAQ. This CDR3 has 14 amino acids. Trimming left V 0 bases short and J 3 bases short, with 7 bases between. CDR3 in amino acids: CASSLAGGTDTQYF. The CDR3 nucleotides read TGTGCCAGCAGCTTAGCGGGGGGTACAGATACGCAGTATTTT.

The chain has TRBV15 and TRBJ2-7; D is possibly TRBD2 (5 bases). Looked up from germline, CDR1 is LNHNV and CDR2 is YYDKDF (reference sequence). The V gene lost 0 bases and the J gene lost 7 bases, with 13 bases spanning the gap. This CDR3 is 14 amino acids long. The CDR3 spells CATSRDMGSGEQYF. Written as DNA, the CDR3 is TGTGCCACCAGCAGAGATATGGGTTCGGGGGAGCAGTACTTC. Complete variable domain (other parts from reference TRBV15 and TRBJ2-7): DAMVIQNPRYQVTQFGKPVTLSCSQTLNHNVMYWYQQKSSQAPKLLFHYYDKDFNNEADTPDNFQSRRPNTSFCFLDIRSPGLGDTAMYLCATSRDMGSGEQYFGPGTRLTVT.

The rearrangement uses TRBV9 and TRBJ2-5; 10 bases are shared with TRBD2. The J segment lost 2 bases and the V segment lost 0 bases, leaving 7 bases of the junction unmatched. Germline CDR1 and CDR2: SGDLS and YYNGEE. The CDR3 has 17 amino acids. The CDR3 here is CASSVASSGGYQETQYF. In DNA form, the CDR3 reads TGTGCCAGCAGCGTAGCGAGTAGCGGGGGGTATCAAGAGACCCAGTACTTC.

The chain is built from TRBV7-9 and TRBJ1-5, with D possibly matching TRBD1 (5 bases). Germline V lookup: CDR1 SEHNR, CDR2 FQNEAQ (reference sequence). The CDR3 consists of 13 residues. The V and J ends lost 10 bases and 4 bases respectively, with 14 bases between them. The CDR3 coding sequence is TGTGCCACCCAGACAGCAAATAATCAGCCCCAGCATTTT. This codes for CATQTANNQPQHF.

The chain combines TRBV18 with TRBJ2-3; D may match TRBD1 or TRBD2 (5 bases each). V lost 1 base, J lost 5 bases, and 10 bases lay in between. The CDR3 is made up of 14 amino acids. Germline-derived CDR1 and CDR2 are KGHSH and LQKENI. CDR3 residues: CASSPQGRGDTQYF. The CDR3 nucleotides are TGTGCCAGCTCACCACAGGGGAGAGGAGATACGCAGTATTTT.

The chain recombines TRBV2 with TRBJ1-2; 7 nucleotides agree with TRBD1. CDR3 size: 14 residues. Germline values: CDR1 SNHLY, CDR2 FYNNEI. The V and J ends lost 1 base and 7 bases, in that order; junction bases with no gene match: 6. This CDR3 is CASSEEGARAGYTF. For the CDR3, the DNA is TGTGCCAGCAGTGAAGAGGGGGCAAGAGCTGGCTACACCTTC.

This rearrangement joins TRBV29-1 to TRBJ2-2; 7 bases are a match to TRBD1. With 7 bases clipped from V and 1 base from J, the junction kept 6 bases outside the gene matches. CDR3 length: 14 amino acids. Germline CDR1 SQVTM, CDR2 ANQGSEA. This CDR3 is CSAQTGVNTGELFF. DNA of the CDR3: TGCAGCGCCCAAACAGGGGTGAACACCGGGGAGCTGTTTTTT.

In DNA, the CDR3 is TGCGCCAGCAGCTTGGATCCCATTAACACTGAAGCTTTCTTT. Protein product: CASSLDPINTEAFF. The genes are TRBV5-1 and TRBJ1-1; D gene uncertain. Germline lookup yields CDR1 SGHRS and CDR2 YFSETQ. Trimming shortened V by 0 bases and J by 2 bases, and 8 bases separated the two germline ends. This CDR3 has 14 amino acids.

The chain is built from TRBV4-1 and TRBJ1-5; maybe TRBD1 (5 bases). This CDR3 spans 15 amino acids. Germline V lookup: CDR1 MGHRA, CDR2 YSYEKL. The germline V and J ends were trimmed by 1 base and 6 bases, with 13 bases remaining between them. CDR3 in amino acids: CASSQVAGTGQPQHF. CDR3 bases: TGCGCCAGCAGCCAAGTTGCAGGGACGGGTCAGCCCCAGCATTTT.

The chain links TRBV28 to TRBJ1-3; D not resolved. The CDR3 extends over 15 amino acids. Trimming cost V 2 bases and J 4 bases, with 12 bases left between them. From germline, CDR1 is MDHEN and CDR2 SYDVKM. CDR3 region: CASSLLSTRGNTIYF. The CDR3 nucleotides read TGTGCCAGCAGTTTACTCTCAACGAGAGGAAACACCATATATTTT.

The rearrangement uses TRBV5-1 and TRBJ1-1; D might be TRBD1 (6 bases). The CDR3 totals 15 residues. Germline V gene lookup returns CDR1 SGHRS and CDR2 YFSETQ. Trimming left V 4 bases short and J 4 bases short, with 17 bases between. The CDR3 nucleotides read TGCGCCAGCAGCCTCGGGCTGGGGGCGAGCACTGAAGCTTTCTTT. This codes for CASSLGLGASTEAFF.

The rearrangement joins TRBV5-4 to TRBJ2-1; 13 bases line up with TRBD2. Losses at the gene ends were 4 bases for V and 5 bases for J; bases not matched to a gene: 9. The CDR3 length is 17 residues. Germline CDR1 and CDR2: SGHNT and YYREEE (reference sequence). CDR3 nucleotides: TGTGCCAGCAGCCCGGGACTAGCGGGACCGGGGAACAATGAGCAGTTCTTC. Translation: CASSPGLAGPGNNEQFF. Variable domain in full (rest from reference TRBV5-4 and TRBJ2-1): ETGVTQSPTHLIKTRGQQVTLRCSSQSGHNTVSWYQQALGQGPQFIFQYYREEENGRGNFPPRFSGLQFPNYSSELNVNALELDDSALYLCASSPGLAGPGNNEQFFGPGTRLTVL.

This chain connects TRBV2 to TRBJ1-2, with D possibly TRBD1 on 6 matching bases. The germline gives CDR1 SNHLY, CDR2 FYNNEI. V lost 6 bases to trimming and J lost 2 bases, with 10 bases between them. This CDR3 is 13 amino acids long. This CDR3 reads CASSGQFNYGYTF. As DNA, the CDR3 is TGTGCCAGCAGCGGACAGTTCAACTATGGCTACACCTTC. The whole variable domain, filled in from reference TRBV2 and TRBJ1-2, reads EPEVTQTPSHQVTQMGQEVILRCVPISNHLYFYWYRQILGQKVEFLVSFYNNEISEKSEIFDDQFSVERPDGSNFTLKIRSTKLEDSAMYFCASSGQFNYGYTFGSGTRLTVV.

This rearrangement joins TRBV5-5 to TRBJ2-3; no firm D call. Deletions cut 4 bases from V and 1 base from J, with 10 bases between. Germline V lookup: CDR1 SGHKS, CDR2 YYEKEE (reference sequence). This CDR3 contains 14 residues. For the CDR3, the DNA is TGTGCCAGCAGCCGTAATGGAGGCACAGATACGCAGTATTTT. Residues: CASSRNGGTDTQYF.

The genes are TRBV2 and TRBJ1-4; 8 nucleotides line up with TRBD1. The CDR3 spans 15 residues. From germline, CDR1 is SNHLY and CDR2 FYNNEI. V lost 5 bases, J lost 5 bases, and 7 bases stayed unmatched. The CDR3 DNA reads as TGTGCCAGCAGTTACAGACAGGGGAGAAATGAAAAACTGTTTTTT. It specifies CASSYRQGRNEKLFF.

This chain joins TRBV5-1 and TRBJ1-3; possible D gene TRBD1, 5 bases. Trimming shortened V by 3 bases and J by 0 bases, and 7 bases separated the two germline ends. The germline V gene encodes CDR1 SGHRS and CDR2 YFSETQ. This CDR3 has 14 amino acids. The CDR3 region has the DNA TGCGCCAGCAGCTGGGGGGGCTCTGGAAACACCATATATTTT. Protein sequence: CASSWGGSGNTIYF. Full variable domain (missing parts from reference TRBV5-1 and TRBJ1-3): KAGVTQTPRYLIKTRGQQVTLSCSPISGHRSVSWYQQTPGQGLQFLFEYFSETQRNKGNFPGRFSGRQFSNSRSEMNVSTLELGDSALYLCASSWGGSGNTIYFGEGSWLTVV.

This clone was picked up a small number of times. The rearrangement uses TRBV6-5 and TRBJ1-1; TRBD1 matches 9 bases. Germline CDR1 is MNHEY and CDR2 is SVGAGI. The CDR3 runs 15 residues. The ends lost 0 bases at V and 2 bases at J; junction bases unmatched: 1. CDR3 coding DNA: TGTGCCAGCAGTTACTCGGGACAGGGCAACACTGAAGCTTTCTTT. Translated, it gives CASSYSGQGNTEAFF.

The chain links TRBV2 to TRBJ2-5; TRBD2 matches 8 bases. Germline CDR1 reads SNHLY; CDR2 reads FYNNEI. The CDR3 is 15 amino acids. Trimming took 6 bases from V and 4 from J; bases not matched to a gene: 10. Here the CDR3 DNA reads TGTGCCAGCAGGCTCCCGGGGGGGCCGGGAGAGACCCAGTACTTC. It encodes CASRLPGGPGETQYF. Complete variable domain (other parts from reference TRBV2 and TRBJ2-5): EPEVTQTPSHQVTQMGQEVILRCVPISNHLYFYWYRQILGQKVEFLVSFYNNEISEKSEIFDDQFSVERPDGSNFTLKIRSTKLEDSAMYFCASRLPGGPGETQYFGPGTRLLVL.

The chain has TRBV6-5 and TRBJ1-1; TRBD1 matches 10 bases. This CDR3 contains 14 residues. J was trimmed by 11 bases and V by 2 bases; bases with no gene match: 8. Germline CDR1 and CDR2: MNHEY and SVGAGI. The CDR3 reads CASSYTGQGERAFF. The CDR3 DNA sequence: TGTGCCAGCAGTTACACAGGACAGGGGGAACGGGCTTTCTTT.

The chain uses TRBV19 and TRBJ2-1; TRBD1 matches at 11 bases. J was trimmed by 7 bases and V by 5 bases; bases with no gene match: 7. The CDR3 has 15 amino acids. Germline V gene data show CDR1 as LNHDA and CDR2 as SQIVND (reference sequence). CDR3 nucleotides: TGTGCCAGTAGTCCCGGACAGGGGGCACTGAATGAGCAGTTCTTC. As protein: CASSPGQGALNEQFF.

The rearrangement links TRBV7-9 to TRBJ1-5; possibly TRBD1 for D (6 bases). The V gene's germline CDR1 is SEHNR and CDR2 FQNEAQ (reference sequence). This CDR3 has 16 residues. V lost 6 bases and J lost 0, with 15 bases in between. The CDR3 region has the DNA TGTGCCAGCAGTTGGGGGCAGGGCGGTAGCAATCAGCCCCAGCATTTT. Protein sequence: CASSWGQGGSNQPQHF.